This entry lists 21 T cell receptor beta chains sequenced from one sample in a study of T-cell memory formation after mild COVID-19. TCRdb re-derived calls from the 5' RACE reads in MiXCR, one entry per CDR3 protein. The data contain 350,000 to 500,000 distinct CDR3 sequences, around 19% of them singletons. Sequenced material: PBMCs or a T cell subset sorted from them (not recorded which). These receptors were collected from an adult woman who had mild COVID-19 (a few samples of this study predate the infection). Cell type and time point are not known.

The V call is TRBV25-1, the J call TRBJ2-7, with 10 bases that match TRBD2. CDR3 length: 14 residues. From germline, CDR1 is MGHDK and CDR2 SYGVNS. Trimming at V came to 3 bases and at J to 4 bases, leaving 3 bases not matched to a gene. DNA for the CDR3: TGTGCCAGCAGTGATAGCGGGGGGAGTTACGAGCAGTACTTC. Its translation: CASSDSGGSYEQYF.

This clonotype was picked up one time. This chain connects TRBV18 to TRBJ1-2, with 7 bases fitting TRBD1. Germline V gene lookup returns CDR1 KGHSH and CDR2 LQKENI. The V segment lost 4 bases and the J segment 6 bases; nucleotides outside the gene matches: 5. This CDR3 is 13 amino acids long. DNA for the CDR3: TGTGCCAGCTCACTACAGGGGCCTGATGGCTACACCTTC. Translated: CASSLQGPDGYTF.

This clonotype was observed a handful of times. The rearrangement uses TRBV9 and TRBJ2-4, with 7 bases identical to TRBD1. CDR1 and CDR2 from the germline V gene are SGDLS and YYNGEE. This CDR3 spans 17 amino acids. Trimming at V came to 3 bases and at J to 7 bases, leaving 16 bases not matched to a gene. The CDR3 coding sequence is TGTGCCAGCAGCGCTACGATTTCGACAGGGTTGGGCAACATTCAGTACTTC. As protein: CASSATISTGLGNIQYF.

Only a few counts were recorded for this clonotype. V usage is TRBV25-1 and J usage is TRBJ1-1; the D is unclear. V was pared by 1 base and J by 4 bases, with 19 bases between. Germline V gives CDR1 MGHDK, CDR2 SYGVNS. CDR3 length: 17 residues. CDR3 loop: CASSESPAGEEGTEAFF. CDR3 coding DNA: TGTGCCAGCAGTGAATCCCCGGCCGGGGAGGAGGGCACTGAAGCTTTCTTT.

The gene calls are TRBV7-3 and TRBJ2-3; 12 bases match TRBD2. Germline V gene sequence: CDR1 SGHTA, CDR2 FQGTGA. V was pared by 1 base and J by 0 bases, with 8 bases of the junction left unmatched. The length of the CDR3 is 19 residues. As DNA, the CDR3 is TGTGCCAGCAGCTTAAACCCTAGCGGGAGGGCCGTTAGCACAGATACGCAGTATTTT. As protein: CASSLNPSGRAVSTDTQYF.

This clonotype was observed once. The V and J genes are TRBV5-6 and TRBJ2-1; D is possibly TRBD2 (7 bases). The CDR3 has 18 residues. Germline V gene lookup returns CDR1 SGHDT and CDR2 YYEEEE. Between the trimmed V and J ends, which lost 1 base and 7 bases, there was a span of 24 bases. The CDR3 loop is CASSLYWLGGGQWNEQFF. The CDR3 nucleotides are TGTGCCAGCAGCTTGTATTGGCTTGGGGGGGGCCAGTGGAATGAGCAGTTCTTC. The variable domain in full, with the rest retrieved from reference TRBV5-6 and TRBJ2-1, is DAGVTQSPTHLIKTRGQQVTLRCSPKSGHDTVSWYQQALGQGPQFIFQYYEEEERQRGNFPDRFSGHQFPNYSSELNVNALLLGDSALYLCASSLYWLGGGQWNEQFFGPGTRLTVL.

A few counts support this clonotype. The chain carries TRBV12-3 or TRBV12-4 and TRBJ2-5; D gene unclear. The CDR3 runs 13 residues. V lost 7 bases, J lost 2 bases, and 11 bases lay in between. CDR3 in DNA: TGTGCCAGCACGGGCTACGCACAAGAGACCCAGTACTTC. Protein sequence: CASTGYAQETQYF.

This chain's CDR3 is CASTEAGSYEQYF. In nucleotides, the CDR3 is TGTGCCAGCACGGAGGCGGGCTCCTACGAGCAGTACTTC. The chain uses TRBV27 and TRBJ2-7, with D possibly TRBD2 on 5 matching bases. There are 13 residues in the CDR3. CDR1 and CDR2 from the germline V gene are MNHEY and SMNVEV (reference sequence). V shed 7 bases and J shed 0 bases, with 10 bases lying between them.

The sample holds a few counts of this clonotype. The V and J genes are TRBV7-6 and TRBJ2-7; tentatively, D is TRBD1 (8 bases). Germline V gene sequence: CDR1 SGHVS, CDR2 FNYEAQ. Trimming cost V 3 bases and J 0 bases, with 18 bases left between them. The CDR3 loop spans 17 amino acids. CDR3: CASSLGTGGATSYEQYF. CDR3 bases: TGTGCCAGCAGCTTGGGTACAGGGGGGGCAACCTCCTACGAGCAGTACTTC.

This clonotype showed up just a few times. V and J are TRBV19 and TRBJ1-5; D is unresolved. V was shortened by 3 bases and J by 5 bases, with 8 bases between the two germline ends. The CDR3 has 13 amino acids. The germline gives CDR1 LNHDA, CDR2 SQIVND (reference sequence). The CDR3 spells CASSISRDQPQHF. Here the CDR3 DNA reads TGTGCCAGTAGTATCAGCCGAGATCAGCCCCAGCATTTT.

Worth noting for this clonotype: The junction and the germline gene differ at one end; a read error may be behind it. V gene TRBV7-9 combines with J gene TRBJ2-1; 12 bases line up with TRBD2. The CDR3 runs to 16 residues. Germline V gene data show CDR1 as SEHNR and CDR2 as FQNEAQ (reference sequence). The CDR3 DNA sequence: TGTGCCAGCAGCCTAGCGGGAGGGCGAACCTACAATGAGCAGTTCTTC. This sequence encodes CASSLAGGRTYNEQFF.

This clonotype was found a few times. The rearrangement links TRBV9 to TRBJ2-7; the match to TRBD1 covers 8 bases. This CDR3 comprises 11 residues. Losses at the gene ends were 3 bases for V and 9 bases for J; bases not matched to a gene: 2. The germline V gene has CDR1 SGDLS and CDR2 YYNGEE. The CDR3 is CASSGDRGQYF. The CDR3 DNA reads as TGTGCCAGCAGCGGAGACAGGGGGCAGTACTTC.

This clonotype has just a few counts. J is TRBJ2-2 and V is TRBV5-6; 7 nucleotides align to TRBD1. Germline assignment: CDR1 SGHDT and CDR2 YYEEEE. This CDR3 spans 15 amino acids. V shed 7 bases, J shed 1 base, and the junction held 7 bases outside the gene matches. The CDR3 DNA is TGTGCCAGCGGTTCGACAGGGTGGAACACCGGGGAGCTGTTTTTT. This translates into CASGSTGWNTGELFF.

This chain links TRBV20-1 with TRBJ2-2; weak D call: TRBD1 (6 bases). The V gene lost 3 bases and the J gene lost 5 bases, with 16 bases spanning the gap. This CDR3 has 15 amino acids. Per germline, CDR1 DFQATT and CDR2 SNEGSKA (reference sequence). The CDR3 is CSASRERGFTGELFF. The CDR3 DNA reads TGCAGTGCTAGTAGGGAAAGGGGGTTTACCGGGGAGCTGTTTTTT.

This clonotype turned up a few times. The V and J genes are TRBV7-9 and TRBJ2-2; the D gene could be TRBD1 or TRBD2 (7 bases each). The V end lost 5 bases, the J end lost 0 bases, and 16 bases lay between the germline ends. CDR3 length equals 17 residues. CDR1 and CDR2 (germline): SEHNR, FQNEAQ (reference sequence). The CDR3 spells CASSPGGAGANTGELFF. CDR3 in DNA: TGTGCCAGCAGCCCAGGGGGGGCAGGGGCGAACACCGGGGAGCTGTTTTTT. Complete variable domain (other parts from reference TRBV7-9 and TRBJ2-2): DTGVSQNPRHKITKRGQNVTFRCDPISEHNRLYWYRQTLGQGPEFLTYFQNEAQLEKSRLLSDRFSAERPKGSFSTLEIQRTEQGDSAMYLCASSPGGAGANTGELFFGEGSRLTVL.

This clonotype was seen at least ten times. The chain recombines TRBV3-1 with TRBJ1-4, with D unresolved. Deletions cut 5 bases from V and 5 bases from J, with 12 bases between. The CDR3 length is 14 residues. The V gene's germline CDR1 is LGHDT and CDR2 YNNKEL (reference sequence). The CDR3 region is CASSVRVGNEKLFF. The CDR3 DNA sequence: TGTGCCAGCAGCGTTAGAGTCGGGAATGAAAAACTGTTTTTT.

This clonotype was found a few times. The rearrangement uses TRBV10-3 and TRBJ2-7; 8 bases agree with TRBD2. Trimming removed 2 bases from V and 6 bases from J; junction bases left unmatched: 15. CDR3 length equals 17 residues. Germline CDR1 is ENHRY and CDR2 is SYGVKD. CDR3 in DNA: TGTGCCATCAGTGAGAGTGCTAGCGGGCCTTTGAGGGGCGAGCAGTACTTC. Amino acids: CAISESASGPLRGEQYF.

The sample holds a few counts of this clonotype. This chain links TRBV19 with TRBJ2-7; D remains ambiguous. The CDR3 runs to 15 residues. V lost 7 bases and J lost 3, with 19 bases in between. Germline lookup yields CDR1 LNHDA and CDR2 SQIVND (reference sequence). CDR3 nucleotide sequence: TGTGCCAGTATTCCAGGTCCCACTCGGAACTACGAGCAGTACTTC. This sequence encodes CASIPGPTRNYEQYF.

The chain links TRBV4-2 to TRBJ2-5, with TRBD2 as a possible D gene (5 bases). Germline V gene sequence: CDR1 LGHNA, CDR2 YNFKEQ. This CDR3 has 14 residues. V lost 1 base and J 3 bases, leaving 9 bases between the germline ends. CDR3 nucleotides: TGTGCCAGCAGCCAAGCGGCAGCGGAAGAGACCCAGTACTTC. Encoded protein: CASSQAAAEETQYF.

The chain links TRBV7-9 to TRBJ2-2, with no clear D. The CDR3 is 13 residues long. Germline CDR1 reads SEHNR; CDR2 reads FQNEAQ (reference sequence). Trimming shortened V by 1 base and J by 6 bases, and 6 bases separated the two germline ends. CDR3 residues: CASSLGPAGELFF. CDR3 DNA: TGTGCCAGCAGCTTAGGACCGGCCGGGGAGCTGTTTTTT.

There are a few counts of this clonotype. The junction does not match germline at one end; this may be a read error. The rearrangement uses TRBV12-3 or TRBV12-4 and TRBJ2-2; 9 nucleotides line up with TRBD2. There are 15 residues in the CDR3. CDR3: CASRLAGVHTGELFF. CDR3 DNA sequence: TGTGCCAGCAGGTTAGCGGGAGTGCACACCGGGGAGCTGTTTTTT.